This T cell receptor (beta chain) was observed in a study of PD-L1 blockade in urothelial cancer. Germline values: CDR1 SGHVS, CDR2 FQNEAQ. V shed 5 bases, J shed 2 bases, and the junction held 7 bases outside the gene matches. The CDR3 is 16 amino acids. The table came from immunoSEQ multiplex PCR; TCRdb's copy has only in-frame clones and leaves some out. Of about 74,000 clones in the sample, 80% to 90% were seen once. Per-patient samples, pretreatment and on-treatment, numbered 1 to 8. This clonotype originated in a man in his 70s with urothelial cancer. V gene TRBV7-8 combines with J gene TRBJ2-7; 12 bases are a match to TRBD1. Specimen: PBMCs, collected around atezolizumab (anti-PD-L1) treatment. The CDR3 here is CASSGPGQGATYEQYF. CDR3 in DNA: TGTGCCAGCAGCGGACCGGGACAGGGGGCCACCTACGAGCAGTACTTC.